The 18 T cell receptor beta chains reported below all come from one sample, sequenced in a study of T cell changes during pregnancy in multiple sclerosis. Assay used: immunoSEQ multiplex PCR; TCRdb lists only in-frame clones, some missing. The sample yields some 51,000 clones, approximately 94% seen once. The specimen was CD4+ T cells from peripheral blood mononuclear cells, collected in the second trimester of pregnancy. Source of these receptors: a female donor with multiple sclerosis, enrolled in a pregnancy study.

This clone was seen a single time. The rearrangement links TRBV18 to TRBJ1-1; 7 bases map to TRBD1. The germline V gene encodes CDR1 KGHSH and CDR2 LQKENI. This CDR3 comprises 14 residues. V shed 4 bases, J shed 6 bases, and the junction held 8 bases outside the gene matches. Here the CDR3 DNA reads TGTGCCAGCTCACTAATTGACAGGGCCGCTGAAGCTTTCTTT. This gives the protein CASSLIDRAAEAFF.

This clone was seen only once. The genes are TRBV19 and TRBJ2-7, with 9 bases lining up with TRBD2. The CDR3 loop spans 14 amino acids. Trimming removed 5 bases from V and 1 base from J; junction bases left unmatched: 3. Germline loops: CDR1 LNHDA, CDR2 SQIVND (reference sequence). The CDR3 nucleotides are TGTGCCAGTAGTGTGCTAGCGGGGTCCTACGAGCAGTACTTC. Protein: CASSVLAGSYEQYF.

The rearrangement uses TRBV7-2 and TRBJ2-1; maybe TRBD2 (5 bases). This CDR3 comprises 16 residues. V dropped 5 bases and J dropped 0 bases, with 14 bases sitting between them. Looked up from germline, CDR1 is SGHTA and CDR2 is FQGNSA. CDR3 in amino acids: CASSPTRLSSYNEQFF. In DNA, the CDR3 is TGTGCCAGCAGCCCCACTAGACTGAGCTCCTACAATGAGCAGTTCTTC.

A note on this clone: The junction does not match germline at one end; this may be a read error. The chain combines TRBV6-5 with TRBJ1-5; D is unclear. The germline V gene has CDR1 MNHEY and CDR2 SVGAGI. There are 12 residues in the CDR3. The CDR3 nucleotides are TGTGCCAGCAGTTCAAGCACTCAGCCCCAGCATTTT. This encodes CASSSSTQPQHF.

The chain uses TRBV5-6 and TRBJ2-1; D uncertain. Trimming removed 4 bases at V and 0 bases at J, with 14 bases between. CDR3 length equals 16 residues. The germline CDR1 and CDR2 sequences are SGHDT and YYEEEE. The CDR3 reads CASSSTFYYSYNEQFF. The CDR3 DNA reads TGTGCCAGCAGCAGCACCTTTTATTACTCCTACAATGAGCAGTTCTTC.

The V and J genes are TRBV2 and TRBJ1-2; D is ambiguous. Germline V gene data show CDR1 as SNHLY and CDR2 as FYNNEI. CDR3 length: 14 amino acids. With 6 bases removed from V and 3 bases from J, the gap between germline ends came to 14 bases. CDR3 amino acids: CASRGTILYYGYTF. The CDR3, as DNA: TGTGCCAGCAGGGGTACCATACTATACTATGGCTACACCTTC.

This chain joins TRBV12-5 and TRBJ2-5; 10 bases are a match to TRBD2. This CDR3 has 15 residues. CDR1 and CDR2 from the germline V gene are LGHNT and FRNRAP. The J segment lost 5 bases and the V segment lost 5 bases, leaving 8 bases of the junction unmatched. The CDR3 DNA follows: TGTGCTAGTGGTCAGGAGCGGGGGGGCCTGGAGACCCAGTACTTC. It specifies CASGQERGGLETQYF.

This chain links TRBV6-6 with TRBJ2-7, with TRBD2 as a possible D gene (6 bases). Germline loops: CDR1 MNHNY, CDR2 SVGAGI (reference sequence). The CDR3 totals 14 residues. V was shortened by 8 bases and J by 0 bases, with 14 bases between the two germline ends. CDR3 nucleotides: TGTGCCAGCTTGCCGGGGGACTTCTCCTACGAGCAGTACTTC. Translation gives CASLPGDFSYEQYF.

The V gene is TRBV18, the J gene TRBJ2-3; 7 bases agree with TRBD2. V trimming: 4 bases; J trimming: 3 bases; junction bases outside the gene matches: 7. Germline lookup yields CDR1 KGHSH and CDR2 LQKENI. The CDR3 runs to 15 residues. CDR3 protein: CASSRTGGGTDTQYF. CDR3 DNA: TGTGCCAGCTCACGGACCGGGGGAGGGACAGATACGCAGTATTTT.

This chain uses TRBV6-6 with TRBJ1-5, with 8 bases fitting TRBD1. The germline gives CDR1 MNHNY, CDR2 SVGAGI (reference sequence). V trimming: 4 bases; J trimming: 5 bases; junction bases outside the gene matches: 4. CDR3 length equals 14 residues. The CDR3 here is CASSLTGDDQPQHF. The CDR3 DNA follows: TGTGCCAGCAGTTTGACAGGGGATGATCAGCCCCAGCATTTT.

V gene TRBV9 combines with J gene TRBJ2-1; unclear D gene. The germline V gene has CDR1 SGDLS and CDR2 YYNGEE. CDR3 length: 13 residues. V was pared by 1 base and J by 0 bases, with 2 bases between. For the CDR3, the DNA is TGTGCCAGCAGCGTATACTCCTACAATGAGCAGTTCTTC. Amino acid sequence: CASSVYSYNEQFF.

The chain employs TRBV10-3 and TRBJ2-7, with D possibly TRBD1 on 6 matching bases. The germline V and J ends were trimmed by 5 bases and 3 bases, with 14 bases remaining between them. Per the germline V gene, CDR1 is ENHRY and CDR2 is SYGVKD. This CDR3 contains 14 residues. Here the CDR3 DNA reads TGTGCCATCAGTCTATCAGGGGCGGGCTACGAGCAGTACTTC. Its translation is CAISLSGAGYEQYF.

The table lists this clone with a count of one. The chain couples TRBV6-6 to TRBJ1-2; weak D call: TRBD1 (6 bases). Germline CDR1 is MNHNY and CDR2 is SVGAGI (reference sequence). Trimming left V 0 bases short and J 4 bases short, with 9 bases between. The CDR3 loop spans 14 amino acids. The CDR3 here is CASSYSTGFYGYTF. The CDR3 DNA sequence: TGTGCCAGCAGTTACTCCACAGGGTTCTATGGCTACACCTTC.

Remarks on this clone: Distinct nucleotide sequences in the sample also encode this CDR3. CDR3 protein: CASRTERDQPQHF. The CDR3 DNA sequence: TGTGCCAGCAGAACTGAACGTGATCAGCCCCAGCATTTT. The genes are TRBV2 and TRBJ1-5, with D unresolved. V lost 6 bases to trimming and J lost 5 bases, with 11 bases between them. The CDR3 consists of 13 residues. Germline-derived CDR1 and CDR2 are SNHLY and FYNNEI. The entire variable domain, with the rest obtained from reference TRBV2 and TRBJ1-5, is as follows: EPEVTQTPSHQVTQMGQEVILRCVPISNHLYFYWYRQILGQKVEFLVSFYNNEISEKSEIFDDQFSVERPDGSNFTLKIRSTKLEDSAMYFCASRTERDQPQHFGDGTRLSIL.

The CDR3 here is CASSLRQAHEQYF. The CDR3 region has the DNA TGTGCCAGCAGTCTTCGACAGGCCCACGAGCAGTACTTC. V and J are TRBV2 and TRBJ2-7; TRBD1 might be the D (6 bases). Trimming removed 5 bases at V and 5 bases at J, with 13 bases between. The germline CDR1 and CDR2 sequences are SNHLY and FYNNEI. The CDR3 length is 13 residues.

This chain uses TRBV4-1 with TRBJ1-1; D gene uncertain. CDR1 is MGHRA, CDR2 YSYEKL, per germline. V was trimmed by 4 bases and J by 1 base, leaving 7 bases between them. The CDR3 is 13 residues long. The CDR3 DNA reads as TGCGCCAGCAGCCGCGAGGGGAACACTGAAGCTTTCTTT. As protein: CASSREGNTEAFF.

The rearrangement links TRBV19 to TRBJ1-1, with a weak D call TRBD1 (6 bases). V lost 6 bases and J lost 3, with 11 bases in between. The CDR3 totals 13 residues. Germline loops: CDR1 LNHDA, CDR2 SQIVND (reference sequence). CDR3 sequence (DNA): TGTGCCAGTAGAAATGACAGGTACACTGAAGCTTTCTTT. This sequence encodes CASRNDRYTEAFF.

The chain recombines TRBV7-3 with TRBJ1-1; D remains unclear. The ends were cut back, 3 bases at V and 7 bases at J, with 15 bases in the middle. CDR3 length: 14 residues. Germline V lookup: CDR1 SGHTA, CDR2 FQGTGA. The DNA of the CDR3 is TGTGCCAGCAGCTTGAGGGCAGGTTCCCTTGAAGCTTTCTTT. Its translation: CASSLRAGSLEAFF.